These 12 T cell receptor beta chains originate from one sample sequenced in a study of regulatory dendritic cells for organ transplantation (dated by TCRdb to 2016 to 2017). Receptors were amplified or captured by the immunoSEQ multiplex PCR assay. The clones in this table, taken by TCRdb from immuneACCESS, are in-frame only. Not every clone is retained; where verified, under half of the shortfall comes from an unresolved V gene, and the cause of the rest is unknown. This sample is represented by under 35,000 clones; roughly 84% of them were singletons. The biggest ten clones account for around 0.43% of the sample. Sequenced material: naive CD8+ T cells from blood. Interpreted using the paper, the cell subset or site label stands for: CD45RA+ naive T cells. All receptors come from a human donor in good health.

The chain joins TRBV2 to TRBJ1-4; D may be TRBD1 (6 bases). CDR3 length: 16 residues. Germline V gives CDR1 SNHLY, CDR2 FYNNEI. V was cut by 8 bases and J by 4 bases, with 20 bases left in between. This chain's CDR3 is CASEISRRGGNEKLFF. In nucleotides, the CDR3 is TGTGCCAGCGAAATCAGCAGGAGGGGGGGTAATGAAAAACTGTTTTTT.

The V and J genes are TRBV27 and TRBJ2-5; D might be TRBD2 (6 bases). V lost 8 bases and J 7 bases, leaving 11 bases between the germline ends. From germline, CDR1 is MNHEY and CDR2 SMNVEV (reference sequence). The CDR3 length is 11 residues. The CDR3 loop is CASFGGGTQYF. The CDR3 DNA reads TGTGCCAGCTTCGGGGGAGGGACCCAGTACTTC.

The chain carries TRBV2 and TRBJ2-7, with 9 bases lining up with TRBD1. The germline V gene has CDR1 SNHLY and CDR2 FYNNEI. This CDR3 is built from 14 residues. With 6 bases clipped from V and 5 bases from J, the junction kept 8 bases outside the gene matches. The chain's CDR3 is CASRPTGGFHEQYF. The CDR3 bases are TGTGCCAGCAGACCGACAGGGGGGTTCCACGAGCAGTACTTC.

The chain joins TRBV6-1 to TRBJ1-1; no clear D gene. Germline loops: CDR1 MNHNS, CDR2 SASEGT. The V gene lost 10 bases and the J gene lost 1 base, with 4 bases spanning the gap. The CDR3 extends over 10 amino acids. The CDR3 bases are TGTGCCATCAAGAACACTGAAGCTTTCTTT. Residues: CAIKNTEAFF.

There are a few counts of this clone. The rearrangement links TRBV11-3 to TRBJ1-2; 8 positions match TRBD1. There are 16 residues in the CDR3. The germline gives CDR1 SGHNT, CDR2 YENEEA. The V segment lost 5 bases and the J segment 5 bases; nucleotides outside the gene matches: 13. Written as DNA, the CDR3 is TGTGCCAGCAGCGAGGCTGTGGGACAGGAGCTATATGGCTACACCTTC. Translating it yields CASSEAVGQELYGYTF.

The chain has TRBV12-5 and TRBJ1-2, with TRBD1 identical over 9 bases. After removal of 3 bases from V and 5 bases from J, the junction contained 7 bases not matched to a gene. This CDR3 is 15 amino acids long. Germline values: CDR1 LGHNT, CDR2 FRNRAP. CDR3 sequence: CASGFPDRGVYGYTF. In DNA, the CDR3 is TGTGCTAGTGGTTTTCCAGACAGGGGGGTGTATGGCTACACCTTC.

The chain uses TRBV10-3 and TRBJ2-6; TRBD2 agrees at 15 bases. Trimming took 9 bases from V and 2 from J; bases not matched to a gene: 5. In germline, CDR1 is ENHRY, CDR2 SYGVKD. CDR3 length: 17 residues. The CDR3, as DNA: TGTGCCATACGGACTAGCGGGGGGGCAGCTGGGGCCAACGTCCTGACTTTC. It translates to CAIRTSGGAAGANVLTF.

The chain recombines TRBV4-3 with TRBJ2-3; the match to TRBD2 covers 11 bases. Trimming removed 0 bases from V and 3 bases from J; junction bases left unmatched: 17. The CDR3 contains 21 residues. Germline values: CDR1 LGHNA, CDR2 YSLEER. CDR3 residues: CASSQEAGGRLAGPLTDTQYF. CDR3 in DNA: TGCGCCAGCAGCCAAGAGGCAGGGGGCCGACTAGCGGGGCCCCTAACAGATACGCAGTATTTT.

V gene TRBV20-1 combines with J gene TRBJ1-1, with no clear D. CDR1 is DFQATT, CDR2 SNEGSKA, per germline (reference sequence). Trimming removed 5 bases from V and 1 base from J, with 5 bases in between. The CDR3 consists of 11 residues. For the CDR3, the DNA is TGCAGTGCTGGGCCGAACACTGAAGCTTTCTTT. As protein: CSAGPNTEAFF.

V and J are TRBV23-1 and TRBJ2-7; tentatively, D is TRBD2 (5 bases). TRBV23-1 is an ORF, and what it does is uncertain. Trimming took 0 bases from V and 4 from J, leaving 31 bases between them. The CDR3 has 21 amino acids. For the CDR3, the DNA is TGCGCCAGCAGTCAATCCTGCCCTGGGCGCTCGTCTAGCAACCCCACGTACGAGCAGTACTTC. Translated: CASSQSCPGRSSSNPTYEQYF.

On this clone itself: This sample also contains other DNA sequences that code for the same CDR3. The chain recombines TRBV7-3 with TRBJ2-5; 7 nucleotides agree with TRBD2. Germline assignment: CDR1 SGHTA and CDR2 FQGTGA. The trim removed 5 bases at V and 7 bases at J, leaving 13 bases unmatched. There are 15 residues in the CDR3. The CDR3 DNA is TGTGCCAGCAGCCCGGGACTGGGGGGGGAGGGGACCCAGTACTTC. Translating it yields CASSPGLGGEGTQYF.

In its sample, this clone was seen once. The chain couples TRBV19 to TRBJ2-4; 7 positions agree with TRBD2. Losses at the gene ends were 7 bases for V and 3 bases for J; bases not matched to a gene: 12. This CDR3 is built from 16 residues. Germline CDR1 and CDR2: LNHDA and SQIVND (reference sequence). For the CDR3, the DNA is TGTGCCAGTATGGCCGTTAGAGGGAGGGGCAAAAACATTCAGTACTTC. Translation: CASMAVRGRGKNIQYF.